The rows below give T cell receptor beta chains drawn from one sample of a study of blood T cell repertoires in COVID-19. The table came from immunoSEQ multiplex PCR; TCRdb's copy has only in-frame clones and leaves some out. The sample has about 130,000 clones, more than 70% seen once. The sample consisted of peripheral blood. The source is a man in his fifties or sixties with acute or convalescent COVID-19. Both conserved end residues are part of each CDR3. The order of the fields is D gene, J gene, clone size, CDR3 length, V gene, CDR3 DNA, CDR3 protein. The D gene is left open where the match is weak. Some rows have no size entry. The others give once, few or many, or a class for an expanded clone.

>-|TRBJ2-1|once|16|TRBV28
TGTGCCAGCAGTTTACCGACGGGACAAGAGAACAATGAGCAGTTCTTC
CASSLPTGQENNEQFF
>-|TRBJ1-2|-|11|TRBV28
TGTGCCAGCAGTTTAACATATGGCTACACCTTC
CASSLTYGYTF
>TRBD2|TRBJ2-3|-|14|TRBV5-6
TGTGCCAGCAGCCGGCAGACTAGCGGGGGCCTCGCTTCTTTT
CASSRQTSGGLASF
>-|TRBJ1-2|-|12|TRBV4-1
TGCGCCAGCAGCCACACCACCGAGGGCTACACCTTC
CASSHTTEGYTF
>-|TRBJ1-5|-|15|TRBV2
TGTGCCAGCACTCAAGATGCCCACAAAAATCAGCCCCAGCATTTT
CASTQDAHKNQPQHF
>-|TRBJ1-1|few|14|TRBV2
TGTGCCAGCAGGCCGGACGGGAGGAGCACTGAAGCTTTCTTT
CASRPDGRSTEAFF
>-|TRBJ1-4|-|14|TRBV5-1
TGCGCCAGCAGCTCACAGGGAACTAATGAAAAACTGTTTTTT
CASSSQGTNEKLFF
>TRBD2|TRBJ2-3|once|17|TRBV7-2
TGTGCCAGCAGCTTAGACCTACTAGCGGGCGGCACAGATACGCAGTATTTT
CASSLDLLAGGTDTQYF
>-|TRBJ2-5|-|15|TRBV7-9
TGTGCCAGCAGCTTAGCGGGAGGTGAGGGAGAGACCCAGTACTTC
CASSLAGGEGETQYF
>TRBD1|TRBJ1-2|-|13|TRBV19
TGTGCCAGTAGTTCCCTCCAGGGGGACGGCTACACCTTC
CASSSLQGDGYTF
>-|TRBJ1-5|once|13|TRBV7-9
TGTGCCAGCAGCAATACAGGAGATCAGCCCCAGCATTTT
CASSNTGDQPQHF
>TRBD1|TRBJ2-5|-|16|TRBV28
TGTGCCAGCAGTAGAATTCCGGGACAGGGGAAAGAGACCCAGTACTTC
CASSRIPGQGKETQYF
>-|TRBJ2-7|-|12|TRBV5-6
TGTGCCAGCAGCCGAGGGACATTCGAGCAGTACTTC
CASSRGTFEQYF
>-|TRBJ1-5|-|12|TRBV28
TGTGCCAGCCGAGGGAGCAATCAGCCCCAGCATTTT
CASRGSNQPQHF
>-|TRBJ1-1|-|14|TRBV6-5
TGTGCCAGCAGTTACTCGAGCCGGGACACTGAAGCTTTCTTT
CASSYSSRDTEAFF
>TRBD2|TRBJ2-7|once|13|TRBV6-5
TGTGCCAGCCGGGACGGGGGGTCCTACGAGCAGTACTTC
CASRDGGSYEQYF
>-|TRBJ1-2|-|11|TRBV6-1
TGTGCCAGCAGTGACAGCTATGGCTACACCTTC
CASSDSYGYTF
>-|TRBJ1-5|-|15|TRBV3-1/TRBV3-2
TGTGCCAGCAGCCAAGCAGGGGCAGGCAATCAGCCCCAGCATTTT
CASSQAGAGNQPQHF
>TRBD1|TRBJ2-6|-|17|TRBV28
TGTGCCAGCAGCCCTCGGACAGGGTACGCTGGGGCCAACGTCCTGACTTTC
CASSPRTGYAGANVLTF
>-|TRBJ1-4|few|14|TRBV5-1
TGCGCCAGCAGCTTCGGCAGGGTAACGGAAAAACTGTTTTTT
CASSFGRVTEKLFF
>TRBD2|TRBJ2-3|-|16|TRBV7-9
TGTGCCAGCAGCTTAATCGGCGGGGGGACCACAGATACGCAGTATTTT
CASSLIGGGTTDTQYF
>TRBD1|TRBJ1-2|-|14|TRBV19
TGTGCCAGTAGGAAACAGGGGCTGCTTTTAGGCTACACCTTC
CASRKQGLLLGYTF
>-|TRBJ1-5|-|16|TRBV21-1
TGTGCCAGCAGCAAGGGTTCGGGAAACAGCAATCAGCCCCAGCATTTT
CASSKGSGNSNQPQHF
>-|TRBJ1-1|-|13|TRBV27
TGTGCCAGCAGTTGGGCAGGGGAGACTGAAGCTTTCTTT
CASSWAGETEAFF
>-|TRBJ1-1|few|14|TRBV28
TGTGCCAGCAGTTTAGGCCAACAGAGATCTGAAGCTTTCTTT
CASSLGQQRSEAFF
>-|TRBJ1-2|-|16|TRBV5-5
TGTGCCAGCAGCCAACGGCCCGGGGGGATCGGGTATGGCTACACCTTC
CASSQRPGGIGYGYTF
>-|TRBJ1-3|-|11|TRBV20-1
TGCAGTGCTTCATCGGGACTCACCATATATTTT
CSASSGLTIYF
>-|TRBJ1-1|-|15|TRBV4-2
TGTGCCAGCAGACCAAATAGCGGGGGCAGTACTGAAGCTTTCTTT
CASRPNSGGSTEAFF
>-|TRBJ2-3|-|15|TRBV18
TGTGCCAGCTCACCATCGAGACAGTACACAGATACGCAGTATTTT
CASSPSRQYTDTQYF
>TRBD1|TRBJ1-2|-|13|TRBV6-6
TGTGCCAGCAGTAACAGGGGGTACTATGGCTACACCTTC
CASSNRGYYGYTF
>-|TRBJ2-7|-|11|TRBV29-1
TGCAGCATCCTTCGGGGCTACGAGCAGTACTTC
CSILRGYEQYF
>-|TRBJ1-3|-|20|TRBV21-1
TGTGCCAGCAGCGAAAGACCTGGGGGAGACAGGCGGCAATTTCGAGGCACCATATATTTT
CASSERPGGDRRQFRGTIYF
>-|TRBJ2-6|-|15|TRBV7-3
TGTGCCAGCAGCCGACAGGCGCCTGGGGCCAACGTCCTGACTTTC
CASSRQAPGANVLTF
>-|TRBJ1-5|-|15|TRBV4-1
TGCGCCAGCAGCCAAGCATTGGGAGGCAATCAGCCCCAGCATTTT
CASSQALGGNQPQHF
>-|TRBJ1-3|-|14|TRBV10-2
TGCGCCAGCAGTGCGTCTTGGGCGAGAAACACCATATATTTT
CASSASWARNTIYF
>-|TRBJ1-3|-|15|TRBV9
TGTGCCAGCAGCGTAGATACAGAACCTGGAAACACCATATATTTT
CASSVDTEPGNTIYF
>-|TRBJ1-4|-|16|TRBV18
TGTGCCAGCTCACCACAGAGTGTCCCAACTAATGAAAAACTGTTTTTT
CASSPQSVPTNEKLFF
>-|TRBJ1-1|-|12|TRBV12-3/TRBV12-4
TGTGCCAGCGGTGAGGTGAACACTGAAGCTTTCTTT
CASGEVNTEAFF
>TRBD2|TRBJ2-3|once|15|TRBV11-2
TGTGCCAGCAGCCCCCAGCGGGGGCGCACAGATACGCAGTATTTT
CASSPQRGRTDTQYF
>TRBD2|TRBJ2-2|-|17|TRBV6-2/TRBV6-3
TGTGCCAGCAGTTCGATCACTAGCGGGGATAACACCGGGGAGCTGTTTTTT
CASSSITSGDNTGELFF
>TRBD1|TRBJ1-1|-|15|TRBV2
TGTGCCAGCAGGGTAGTAGGGGGCTCGAACACTGAAGCTTTCTTT
CASRVVGGSNTEAFF
>-|TRBJ2-7|-|16|TRBV19
TGTGCCAGTAGTATAGCCACCGGGGGACGGGGGAGCGAGCAGTACTTC
CASSIATGGRGSEQYF
>-|TRBJ2-3|once|15|TRBV29-1
TGCAGCGTTGAAGATCCAAGGGGAAGCACAGATACGCAGTATTTT
CSVEDPRGSTDTQYF
>-|TRBJ2-3|once|13|TRBV2
TGTGCCAGCAGTGACCCGGGGACAGATACGCAGTATTTT
CASSDPGTDTQYF
>-|TRBJ1-2|-|11|TRBV30
TGTGCCTGGAGTATAGGGGGTGGCTACACCTTC
CAWSIGGGYTF
>TRBD1|TRBJ2-2|-|16|TRBV11-3
TGTGCCAGCAGCTTAGGGGGACAGCCGAACACCGGGGAGCTGTTTTTT
CASSLGGQPNTGELFF
>-|TRBJ1-2|-|13|TRBV5-1
TGCGCCAGCAGCTCCACAGGAGTGGAGTCGGGCACCTTC
CASSSTGVESGTF